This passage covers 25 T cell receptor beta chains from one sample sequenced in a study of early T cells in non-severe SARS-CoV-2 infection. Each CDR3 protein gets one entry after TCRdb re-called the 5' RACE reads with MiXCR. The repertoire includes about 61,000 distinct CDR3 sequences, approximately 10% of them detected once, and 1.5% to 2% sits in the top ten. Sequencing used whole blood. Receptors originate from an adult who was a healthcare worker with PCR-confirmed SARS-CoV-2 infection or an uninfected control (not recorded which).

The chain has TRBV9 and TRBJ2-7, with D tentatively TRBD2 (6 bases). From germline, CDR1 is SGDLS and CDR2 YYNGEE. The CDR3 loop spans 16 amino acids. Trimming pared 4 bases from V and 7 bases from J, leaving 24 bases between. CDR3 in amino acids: CASSQLTGVSVREQYF. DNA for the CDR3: TGTGCCAGCAGCCAGCTCACGGGGGTCTCTGTTAGGGAGCAGTACTTC.

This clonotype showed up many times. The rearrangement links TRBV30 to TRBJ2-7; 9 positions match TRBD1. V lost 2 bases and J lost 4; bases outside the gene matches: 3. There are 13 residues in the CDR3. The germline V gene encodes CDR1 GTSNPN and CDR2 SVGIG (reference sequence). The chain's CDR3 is CAWSLGQGYEQYF. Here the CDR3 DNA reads TGTGCCTGGAGTTTAGGACAGGGGTACGAGCAGTACTTC.

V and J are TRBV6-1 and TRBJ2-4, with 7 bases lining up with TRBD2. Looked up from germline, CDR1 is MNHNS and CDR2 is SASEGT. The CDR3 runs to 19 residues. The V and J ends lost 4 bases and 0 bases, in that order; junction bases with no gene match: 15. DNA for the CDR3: TGTGCCAGCAGTGGACTGGGCGGGGGTGTGTTAGGAGCCAAAAACATTCAGTACTTC. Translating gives CASSGLGGGVLGAKNIQYF.

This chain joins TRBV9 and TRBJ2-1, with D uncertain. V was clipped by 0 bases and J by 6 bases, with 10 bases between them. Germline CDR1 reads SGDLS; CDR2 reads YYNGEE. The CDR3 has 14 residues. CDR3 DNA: TGTGCCAGCAGCGTAGCGTCGGAATCCAATGAGCAGTTCTTC. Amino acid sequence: CASSVASESNEQFF.

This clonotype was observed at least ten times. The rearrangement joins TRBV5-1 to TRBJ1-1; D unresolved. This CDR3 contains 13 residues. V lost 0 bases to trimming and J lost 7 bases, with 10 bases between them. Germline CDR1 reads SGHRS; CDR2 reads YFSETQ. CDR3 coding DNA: TGCGCCAGCAGCTTGGGGGGTTCCAGTGAAGCTTTCTTT. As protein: CASSLGGSSEAFF.

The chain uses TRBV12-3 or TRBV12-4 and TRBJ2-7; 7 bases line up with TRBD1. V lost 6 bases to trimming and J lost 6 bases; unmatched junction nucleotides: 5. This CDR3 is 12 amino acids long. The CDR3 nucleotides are TGTGCCAGCAGCCACAGGGGCGGCGAGCAGTACTTC. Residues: CASSHRGGEQYF.

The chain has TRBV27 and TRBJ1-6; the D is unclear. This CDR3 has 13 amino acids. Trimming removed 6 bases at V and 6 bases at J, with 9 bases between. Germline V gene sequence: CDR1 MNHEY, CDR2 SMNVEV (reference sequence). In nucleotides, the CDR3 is TGTGCCAGCAGCTGGGCTCCTAATTCACCCCTCCACTTT. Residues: CASSWAPNSPLHF.

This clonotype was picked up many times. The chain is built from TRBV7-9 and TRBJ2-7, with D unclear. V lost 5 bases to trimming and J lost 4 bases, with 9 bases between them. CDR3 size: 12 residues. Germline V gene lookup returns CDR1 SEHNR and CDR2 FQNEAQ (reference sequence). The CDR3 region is CASSHIPYEQYF. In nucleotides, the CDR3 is TGTGCCAGCAGCCACATCCCTTACGAGCAGTACTTC.

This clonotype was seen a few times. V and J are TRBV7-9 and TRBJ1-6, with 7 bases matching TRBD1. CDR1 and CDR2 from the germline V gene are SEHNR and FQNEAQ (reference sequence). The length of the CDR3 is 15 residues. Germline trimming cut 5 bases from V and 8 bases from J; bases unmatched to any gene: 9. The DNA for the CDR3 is TGTGCCAGCAGCGCCAGACAGGGAGCCGATTCACCCCTCCACTTT. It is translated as CASSARQGADSPLHF.

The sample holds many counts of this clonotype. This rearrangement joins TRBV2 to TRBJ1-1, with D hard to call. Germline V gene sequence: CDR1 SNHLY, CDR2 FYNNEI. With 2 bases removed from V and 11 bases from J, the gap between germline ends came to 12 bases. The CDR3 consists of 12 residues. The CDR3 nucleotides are TGTGCCAGCAGTGAATCGAGGAACTCGGCTTTCTTT. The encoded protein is CASSESRNSAFF.

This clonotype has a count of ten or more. CDR3 DNA: TGTGACGGGGGACGGATGGTTGACGAGCAGTACTTC. This encodes CDGGRMVDEQYF. The chain uses TRBV25-1 and TRBJ2-7, with a weak D call TRBD2 (6 bases). In germline, CDR1 is MGHDK, CDR2 SYGVNS. CDR3 length equals 12 residues.

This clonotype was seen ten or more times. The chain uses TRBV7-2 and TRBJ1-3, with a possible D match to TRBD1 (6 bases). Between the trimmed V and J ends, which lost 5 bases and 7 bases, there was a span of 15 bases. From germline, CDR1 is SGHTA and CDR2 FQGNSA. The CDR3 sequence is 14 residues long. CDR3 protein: CASSPWGGANTIYF. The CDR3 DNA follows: TGTGCCAGCAGCCCATGGGGGGGGGCGAACACCATATATTTT.

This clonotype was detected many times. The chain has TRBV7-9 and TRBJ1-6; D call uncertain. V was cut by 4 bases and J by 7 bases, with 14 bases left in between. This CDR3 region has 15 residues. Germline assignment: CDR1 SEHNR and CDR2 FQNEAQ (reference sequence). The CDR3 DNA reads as TGTGCCAGCAGCTCAGGTGTGGGTGTCAATTCACCCCTCCACTTT. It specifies CASSSGVGVNSPLHF.

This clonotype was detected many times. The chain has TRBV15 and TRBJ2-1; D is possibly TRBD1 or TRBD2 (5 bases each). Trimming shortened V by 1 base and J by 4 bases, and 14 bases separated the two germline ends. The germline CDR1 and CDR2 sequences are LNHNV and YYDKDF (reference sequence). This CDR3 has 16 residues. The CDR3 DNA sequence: TGTGCCACCAGCAGAGTCTTCCGGGGACCATACAATGAGCAGTTCTTC. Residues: CATSRVFRGPYNEQFF.

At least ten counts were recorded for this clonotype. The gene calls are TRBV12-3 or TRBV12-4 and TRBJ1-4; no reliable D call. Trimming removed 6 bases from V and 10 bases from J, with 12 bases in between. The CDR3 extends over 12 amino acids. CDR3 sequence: CASSDKKAKLFF. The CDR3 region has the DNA TGTGCCAGCAGCGATAAAAAGGCAAAACTGTTTTTT.

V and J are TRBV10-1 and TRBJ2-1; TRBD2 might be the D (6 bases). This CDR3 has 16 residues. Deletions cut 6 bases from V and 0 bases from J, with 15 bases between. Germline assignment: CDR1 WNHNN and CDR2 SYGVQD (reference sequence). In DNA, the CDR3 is TGCGCCAGCAGCGAAACTAGCCTTAGCTCCTACAATGAGCAGTTCTTC. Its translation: CASSETSLSSYNEQFF.

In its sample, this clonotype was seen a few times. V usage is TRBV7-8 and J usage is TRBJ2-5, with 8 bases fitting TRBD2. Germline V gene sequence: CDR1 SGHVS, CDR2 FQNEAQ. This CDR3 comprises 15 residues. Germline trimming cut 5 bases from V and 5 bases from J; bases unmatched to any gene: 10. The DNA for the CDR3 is TGTGCCAGCAGCCCCGGGCGGGGGGCTGTGGAGACCCAGTACTTC. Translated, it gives CASSPGRGAVETQYF.

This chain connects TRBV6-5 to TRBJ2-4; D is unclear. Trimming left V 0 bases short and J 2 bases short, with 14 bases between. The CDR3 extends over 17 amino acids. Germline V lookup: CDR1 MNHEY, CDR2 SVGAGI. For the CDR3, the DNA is TGTGCCAGCAGTTACTCGAGCCTTGCCGGTTCCAAAAACATTCAGTACTTC. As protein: CASSYSSLAGSKNIQYF.

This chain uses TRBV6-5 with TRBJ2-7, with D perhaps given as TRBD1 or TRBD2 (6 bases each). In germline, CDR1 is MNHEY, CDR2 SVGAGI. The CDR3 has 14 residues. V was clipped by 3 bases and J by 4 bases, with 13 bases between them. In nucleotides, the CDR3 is TGTGCCAGCAGTTATAGAGGGGGGCGGTACGAGCAGTACTTC. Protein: CASSYRGGRYEQYF.

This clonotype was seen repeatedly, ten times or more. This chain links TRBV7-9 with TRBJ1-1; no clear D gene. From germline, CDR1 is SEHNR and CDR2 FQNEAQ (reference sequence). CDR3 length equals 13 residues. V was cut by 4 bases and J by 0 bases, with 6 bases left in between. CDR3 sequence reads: CASSSGMNTEAFF. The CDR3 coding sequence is TGTGCCAGCAGCTCTGGGATGAACACTGAAGCTTTCTTT.

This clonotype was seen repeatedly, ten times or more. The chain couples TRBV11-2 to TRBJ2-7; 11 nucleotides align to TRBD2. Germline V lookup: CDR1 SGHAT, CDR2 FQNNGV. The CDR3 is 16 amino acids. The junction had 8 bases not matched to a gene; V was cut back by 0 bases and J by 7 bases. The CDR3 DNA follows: TGTGCCAGCAGCTTAGATCGACTAGCGGGGCTCAGGGAGCAGTACTTC. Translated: CASSLDRLAGLREQYF.

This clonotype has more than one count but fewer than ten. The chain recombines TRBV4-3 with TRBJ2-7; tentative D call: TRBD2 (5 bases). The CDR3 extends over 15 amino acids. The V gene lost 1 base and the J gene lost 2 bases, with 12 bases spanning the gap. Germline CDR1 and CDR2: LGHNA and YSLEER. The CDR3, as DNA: TGCGCCAGCAGCCAAGGTTTCGGGGTCACCTACGAGCAGTACTTC. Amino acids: CASSQGFGVTYEQYF.

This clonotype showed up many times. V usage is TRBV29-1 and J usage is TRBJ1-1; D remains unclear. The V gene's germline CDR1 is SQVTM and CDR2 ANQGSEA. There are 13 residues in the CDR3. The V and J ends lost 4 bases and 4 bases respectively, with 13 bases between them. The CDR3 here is CSVVGRYGTEAFF. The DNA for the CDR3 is TGCAGCGTTGTCGGCAGGTATGGCACTGAAGCTTTCTTT.

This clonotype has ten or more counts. The CDR3 bases are TGTGCCAGCAGGCTTGGGACAGTCGAGCAGTACTTC. This sequence encodes CASRLGTVEQYF. The V gene is TRBV12-3 or TRBV12-4, the J gene TRBJ2-7, with 7 nucleotides matching TRBD1. This CDR3 contains 12 residues. Trimming at V came to 6 bases and at J to 6 bases, leaving 5 bases not matched to a gene.

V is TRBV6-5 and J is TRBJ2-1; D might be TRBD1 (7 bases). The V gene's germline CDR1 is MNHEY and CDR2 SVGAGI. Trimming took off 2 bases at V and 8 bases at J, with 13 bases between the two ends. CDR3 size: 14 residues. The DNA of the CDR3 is TGTGCCAGCAGTTACAGGACAGGCGGGGATGAGCAGTTCTTC. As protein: CASSYRTGGDEQFF.